This is a list of T cell receptor beta chains from one sample in a study of blood T cell repertoires in COVID-19. Using immunoSEQ multiplex PCR, the repertoire was profiled, and TCRdb retains in-frame clones only, with some absent. The table has approximately 220,000 clones, just under 90% seen once. The sample comprised PBMCs or T cells enriched from blood (not recorded which). Receptors originate from a woman between 25 and 40 years old with acute COVID-19. Each CDR3 is given with its conserved first and last residue. The D gene is left open where the match is weak. Expanded clones are given a class, and other clones once, few, many or no size at all.

V gene	clone size	D gene	J gene	CDR3 protein	CDR3 DNA
TRBV28	NA	TRBD1	TRBJ1-6	CASSLVRTGYSPLHF	TGTGCCAGCAGTTTAGTCAGGACAGGGTATTCACCCCTCCACTTT
TRBV6-5	NA	TRBD1	TRBJ1-1	CASSRTGGGTEAFF	TGTGCCAGCAGTCGTACAGGGGGCGGGACTGAAGCTTTCTTT
TRBV6-5	NA	TRBD2	TRBJ2-7	CASSPPGGNPREQYF	TGTGCCAGCAGTCCCCCCGGGGGGAACCCTCGGGAGCAGTACTTC
TRBV30	NA	NA	TRBJ1-5	CAWSPPRGYSNQPQHF	TGTGCCTGGAGTCCTCCCCGCGGATATAGCAATCAGCCCCAGCATTTT
TRBV29-1	NA	TRBD1	TRBJ2-7	CSAIPAGGSYEQYF	TGCAGCGCGATCCCTGCAGGGGGTTCTTACGAGCAGTACTTC
TRBV9	NA	TRBD1	TRBJ1-1	CASSVAPGGTEAFF	TGTGCCAGCAGCGTAGCGCCAGGGGGCACTGAAGCTTTCTTT
TRBV6-5	NA	TRBD1	TRBJ1-4	CASSYSGTVEKLFF	TGTGCCAGCAGTTACTCCGGGACAGTTGAAAAACTGTTTTTT
TRBV29-1	NA	TRBD2	TRBJ2-1	CSVRRSPQRGGYNEQFF	TGCAGCGTTCGAAGATCCCCACAGCGGGGGGGATACAATGAGCAGTTCTTC
TRBV5-4	NA	NA	TRBJ1-6	CASSRITGNSPLHF	TGTGCCAGCAGTCGGATTACAGGGAATTCACCCCTCCACTTT
TRBV5-4	NA	NA	TRBJ1-2	CASSSQSDSTTGGYTF	TGTGCCAGCAGCTCCCAATCGGACAGCACAACTGGGGGCTACACCTTC
TRBV2	NA	NA	TRBJ1-5	CASSELGAGQPQHF	TGTGCCAGCAGTGAATTGGGAGCTGGTCAGCCCCAGCATTTT
TRBV5-1	NA	TRBD1	TRBJ2-7	CASSMDRALYEQYF	TGCGCCAGCAGCATGGACAGGGCCCTCTACGAGCAGTACTTC
TRBV7-2	NA	TRBD1	TRBJ1-1	CASSLASGQGATEAFF	TGTGCCAGCAGCTTAGCCTCGGGACAGGGGGCCACTGAAGCTTTCTTT
TRBV5-6	NA	TRBD1	TRBJ1-2	CASSLAIRNPGQTNYGYTF	TGTGCCAGCAGCTTGGCAATAAGAAACCCGGGACAGACTAACTATGGCTACACCTTC
TRBV28	NA	NA	TRBJ2-7	CASSKTGLRYEQYF	TGTGCCAGCAGCAAAACAGGGTTGCGCTACGAGCAGTACTTC
TRBV19	NA	TRBD1	TRBJ1-5	CASSTQTGKDQPQHF	TGTGCCAGTAGTACCCAGACAGGGAAGGATCAGCCCCAGCATTTT
TRBV27	NA	TRBD1	TRBJ1-4	CASSPWDRAREKLFF	TGTGCCAGCAGTCCCTGGGACAGGGCTAGAGAAAAACTGTTTTTT
TRBV5-4	few	NA	TRBJ2-2	CASSIGGAGELFF	TGTGCCAGCAGCATAGGGGGGGCCGGGGAGCTGTTTTTT
TRBV19	NA	TRBD2	TRBJ2-7	CASSLRVAGAPAYEQYF	TGTGCCAGTAGTCTCCGGGTAGCGGGGGCTCCCGCCTACGAGCAGTACTTC
TRBV19	once	TRBD1	TRBJ2-6	CASSIRTGNSGANVLTF	TGTGCCAGTAGTATACGGACAGGGAACTCTGGGGCCAACGTCCTGACTTTC
TRBV18	NA	TRBD1	TRBJ1-1	CASSLPGGGGEAFF	TGTGCCAGCTCACTTCCTGGAGGGGGCGGTGAAGCTTTCTTT
TRBV4-1	NA	NA	TRBJ1-4	CASSQFSATTNEKLFF	TGCGCCAGCAGCCAATTTTCAGCGACAACTAATGAAAAACTGTTTTTT
TRBV4-3	NA	TRBD1	TRBJ2-7	CASSLYGTGAYEQYF	TGCGCCAGCAGCCTATACGGGACAGGGGCCTACGAGCAGTACTTC
TRBV3-1/TRBV3-2	NA	TRBD1	TRBJ1-2	CASSQRTGGNTGYTF	TGTGCCAGCAGCCAGAGGACAGGGGGCAATACTGGCTACACCTTC
TRBV19	many	NA	TRBJ1-5	CASQGFEGNQPQHF	TGTGCCAGCCAGGGTTTTGAGGGCAATCAGCCCCAGCATTTT
TRBV19	NA	NA	TRBJ1-4	CASSIGTGYSFSEKLFF	TGTGCCAGTAGTATAGGTACAGGGTACTCGTTTAGTGAAAAACTGTTTTTT
TRBV6-5	NA	TRBD1	TRBJ2-7	CASSRTGDHEQYF	TGTGCCAGCAGCCGTACAGGGGACCACGAGCAGTACTTC
TRBV4-1	NA	NA	TRBJ1-2	CATGRSQEDYGYTF	TGCGCCACCGGTCGGAGCCAGGAGGACTATGGCTACACCTTC
TRBV12-3/TRBV12-4	NA	TRBD1	TRBJ2-7	CASSITDRTEQYF	TGTGCCAGCAGCATCACGGACAGGACCGAGCAGTACTTC
TRBV18	NA	TRBD1	TRBJ1-2	CASSPGTGGRGYTF	TGTGCCAGCTCACCAGGAACAGGGGGTAGGGGCTACACCTTC
TRBV20-1	NA	NA	TRBJ2-5	CSARSRAQYF	TGCAGTGCTCGTTCCCGAGCCCAGTACTTC
TRBV11-2	NA	NA	TRBJ1-1	CASSLSAGGGTEAFF	TGTGCCAGCAGCCTCTCGGCGGGTGGTGGCACTGAAGCTTTCTTT
TRBV5-4	NA	TRBD1	TRBJ1-1	CASSLVPQGANTEAFF	TGTGCCAGCAGCTTGGTCCCCCAGGGGGCGAACACTGAAGCTTTCTTT
TRBV5-5	NA	NA	TRBJ1-5	CASSPNSFMGNQPQHF	TGTGCCAGCAGCCCGAACTCATTCATGGGCAATCAGCCCCAGCATTTT
TRBV19	once	NA	TRBJ1-1	CASSYRSANTEAFF	TGTGCCAGTAGTTACAGGTCCGCTAACACTGAAGCTTTCTTT
TRBV6-5	NA	NA	TRBJ2-7	CASSLGLNEQYF	TGTGCCAGCAGCTTGGGCCTCAACGAGCAGTACTTC
TRBV20-1	NA	NA	TRBJ2-1	CSASRDWPGDEQFF	TGCAGTGCTAGTCGGGACTGGCCGGGCGATGAGCAGTTCTTC
TRBV27	NA	TRBD1	TRBJ2-2	CASSLYGTGDPRGTGELFF	TGTGCCAGCAGTTTATATGGGACAGGGGACCCTAGAGGCACCGGGGAGCTGTTTTTT
TRBV10-3	NA	TRBD2	TRBJ2-3	CAISDAGGQTDTQYF	TGTGCCATCAGTGACGCGGGGGGGCAAACAGATACGCAGTATTTT
TRBV7-2	NA	TRBD2	TRBJ2-7	CASSPRGFGGGDEQYF	TGTGCCAGCAGCCCCCGCGGTTTTGGGGGAGGGGACGAGCAGTACTTC
TRBV27	NA	TRBD1	TRBJ1-5	CASSKGGQGIQPQHF	TGTGCCAGCTCAAAAGGGGGACAGGGGATTCAGCCCCAGCATTTT
TRBV12-5	NA	NA	TRBJ2-3	CASGARDTQYF	TGTGCTAGTGGTGCCCGGGATACGCAGTATTTT